Presented here are 21 T cell receptor beta chains from one specimen sequenced in a study of blood T cells in healthy people across ages. Next came a second PCR, run for about 7 to 12 cycles, which used a sample-barcoded 5' primer along with a J-beta primer mix. TCRdb fed the 5' RACE reads into MiXCR, producing one record per CDR3 protein. Seen here are fewer than 1,000,000 distinct CDR3 sequences, roughly 46% observed once, and the top ten hold 15% to 20%. Sequencing used blood. Receptor source: a man aged 80 or over in good health.

V gene TRBV18 combines with J gene TRBJ1-1; D gene unclear. The CDR3 extends over 13 amino acids. CDR1 KGHSH and CDR2 LQKENI come from the germline V gene. Trimming cost V 2 bases and J 8 bases, with 12 bases left between them. This CDR3 reads CASSPAERTEAFF. Here the CDR3 DNA reads TGTGCCAGCTCACCAGCCGAAAGAACCGAAGCTTTCTTT.

At least ten counts were recorded for this clonotype. Possible read error: a much larger clone is one base away. V and J are TRBV7-2 and TRBJ2-5, with TRBD2 identical over 10 bases. Trimming removed 5 bases from V and 11 bases from J; junction bases left unmatched: 14. In germline, CDR1 is SGHTA, CDR2 FQGNSA. The CDR3 spans 15 residues. The CDR3 sequence is CASSQRTSGWNEQYF. In DNA form, the CDR3 reads TGTGCCAGCAGCCAGAGGACTAGCGGATGGAATGAGCAGTACTTC.

This clonotype was counted at least ten times. The gene calls are TRBV5-1 and TRBJ2-3; 9 bases line up with TRBD1. CDR3 size: 14 residues. CDR1 is SGHRS and CDR2 is YFSETQ in the germline V gene. Unmatched junction bases numbered 5, after V lost 6 bases and J lost 3 bases. CDR3 in amino acids: CASTQGASTDTQYF. CDR3 coding DNA: TGCGCCAGCACACAGGGGGCATCAACAGATACGCAGTATTTT.

At least ten counts were recorded for this clonotype. The chain joins TRBV29-1 to TRBJ2-5; tentative D call: TRBD2 (6 bases). This CDR3 is built from 14 residues. Germline lookup yields CDR1 SQVTM and CDR2 ANQGSEA. Trimming left V 0 bases short and J 1 base short, with 9 bases between. Here the CDR3 DNA reads TGCAGCGTTGAAGATCGGAGGGCCCAAGAGACCCAGTACTTC. Its protein is CSVEDRRAQETQYF.

The table lists this clonotype with a few counts. Relative to the germline gene, one junction end is altered; a read error may explain this. The CDR3 here is CAISSRVGADTQYF. CDR3 DNA: TGTGCCATCAGTTCCCGAGTGGGGGCAGATACGCAGTATTTT. V gene TRBV12-3 or TRBV12-4 combines with J gene TRBJ2-3, with D tentatively TRBD1 or TRBD2 (5 bases each). This CDR3 spans 14 amino acids.

The chain uses TRBV20-1 and TRBJ2-5; tentatively, D is TRBD1 (7 bases). Germline V gene lookup returns CDR1 DFQATT and CDR2 SNEGSKA (reference sequence). The CDR3 consists of 12 residues. Trimming cost V 0 bases and J 11 bases, with 13 bases left between them. The CDR3 sequence is CSARDRRGQQYF. CDR3 DNA: TGCAGTGCTAGAGATCGGAGGGGGCAACAGTACTTC.

As to this clonotype: One base away lies a much larger clone, so this may be a sequencing read error. This chain joins TRBV7-2 and TRBJ2-4; D is perhaps TRBD1 (6 bases). Germline-derived CDR1 and CDR2 are SGHTA and FQGNSA. The CDR3 has 15 residues. The CDR3: CASSSEGTQKNIRYF. The CDR3 DNA is TGTGCCAGCAGCTCGGAAGGGACACAAAAAAACATTCGGTACTTC.

In this sample, this clonotype turned up many times. This sequence joins TRBV10-3 and TRBJ2-1, with 8 bases matching TRBD2. CDR3 length: 14 residues. V trimming: 10 bases; J trimming: 7 bases; junction bases outside the gene matches: 12. CDR1 and CDR2 from the germline V gene are ENHRY and SYGVKD. Here the CDR3 DNA reads TGTGCCAGTAGCGGGACTGATGTGTGGAATGAGCAGTTCTTC. Its protein product is CASSGTDVWNEQFF.

The chain couples TRBV3-1 to TRBJ2-1; D remains ambiguous. The CDR3 runs to 16 residues. Trimming stripped 0 bases from V and 2 bases from J, with 11 bases between. Germline loops: CDR1 LGHDT, CDR2 YNNKEL (reference sequence). The CDR3 region is CASSQEPSPPYNEQFF. The CDR3 coding sequence is TGTGCCAGCAGCCAAGAACCCAGCCCTCCCTACAATGAGCAGTTCTTC.

In its sample, this clonotype was seen a few times. The chain has TRBV20-1 and TRBJ1-5; TRBD1 matches 9 bases. V was pared by 4 bases and J by 6 bases, with 7 bases of the junction left unmatched. CDR1 and CDR2 from the germline V gene are DFQATT and SNEGSKA (reference sequence). The length of the CDR3 is 14 residues. The CDR3 loop reads CSATFTGGGQPQHF. CDR3 in DNA: TGCAGTGCTACCTTTACAGGGGGCGGTCAGCCCCAGCATTTT.

The chain carries TRBV11-3 and TRBJ1-5; D gene uncertain. V was pared by 1 base and J by 0 bases, with 13 bases between. CDR3 length equals 17 residues. Germline V gene lookup returns CDR1 SGHNT and CDR2 YENEEA. In DNA form, the CDR3 reads TGTGCCAGCAGCTTAGGACGGACTGTTGGTAGCAATCAGCCCCAGCATTTT. Amino acid sequence: CASSLGRTVGSNQPQHF.

This clonotype was seen more than once but under ten times. The chain couples TRBV20-1 to TRBJ1-6; D is ambiguous. The CDR3 spans 12 residues. Germline V gene sequence: CDR1 DFQATT, CDR2 SNEGSKA (reference sequence). Trimming left V 2 bases short and J 7 bases short, with 6 bases between. CDR3 loop: CSARQTNSPLHF. CDR3 DNA sequence: TGCAGTGCTAGACAGACAAATTCACCCCTCCACTTT.

J is TRBJ2-3 and V is TRBV20-1, with no clear D. Germline V gene data show CDR1 as DFQATT and CDR2 as SNEGSKA (reference sequence). Trimming stripped 1 base from V and 0 bases from J, with 14 bases between. The CDR3 has 16 residues. In DNA form, the CDR3 reads TGCAGTGCTAGAGGGTTGGTCTGGATAAGCACAGATACGCAGTATTTT. Translation gives CSARGLVWISTDTQYF.

This chain joins TRBV28 and TRBJ2-7; TRBD2 agrees at 14 bases. Germline V gene data show CDR1 as MDHEN and CDR2 as SYDVKM. The CDR3 runs 15 residues. J gave up 9 bases and V 2 bases, and 6 bases lay outside the gene matches. The CDR3 nucleotides are TGTGCCAGCAGTTTAGGGACTAGCGGGAGTTTGGTGCAGTACTTC. It encodes CASSLGTSGSLVQYF.

V gene TRBV5-1 combines with J gene TRBJ2-3, with 9 bases identical to TRBD1. Germline lookup yields CDR1 SGHRS and CDR2 YFSETQ. The CDR3 has 15 residues. The V gene end was trimmed by 4 bases and the J gene end by 3 bases; junction bases not matched to a gene: 6. This CDR3 is CASSTTGTGTDTQYF. CDR3 nucleotide sequence: TGCGCCAGCAGCACAACCGGGACAGGGACAGATACGCAGTATTTT.

This clonotype has just a few counts. The chain carries TRBV24-1 and TRBJ2-7; unclear D gene. Deletions cut 5 bases from V and 4 bases from J, with 8 bases between. There are 12 residues in the CDR3. CDR1 is KGHDR, CDR2 SFDVKD, per germline. The CDR3 DNA follows: TGTGCCACCAGTGCGGACGGGTACGAGCAGTACTTC. Protein product: CATSADGYEQYF.

J is TRBJ2-1 and V is TRBV6-6; D is undetermined. The J call is doubtful: the DNA matches TRBJ2-7 better. Germline V gives CDR1 MNHNY, CDR2 SVGAGI (reference sequence). This CDR3 comprises 10 residues. The CDR3, as DNA: TGTGCCAGCAGAAACAATGAGCAGTACTTC. This codes for CASRNNEQYF.

As concerns this clonotype: A read error may explain this, as a much larger clone is one base away. V gene TRBV20-1 combines with J gene TRBJ2-5; possible D gene TRBD2, 6 bases. The CDR3 sequence is 14 residues long. V was shortened by 6 bases and J by 11 bases, with 25 bases between the two germline ends. The V gene's germline CDR1 is DFQATT and CDR2 SNEGSKA (reference sequence). The CDR3 region is CSALGGVGYSEQYF. Here the CDR3 DNA reads TGCAGTGCCCTGGGGGGAGTAGGGTATAGTGAGCAGTACTTC.

J is TRBJ1-2 and V is TRBV6-5; 7 bases are a match to TRBD1. This CDR3 region has 15 residues. From germline, CDR1 is MNHEY and CDR2 SVGAGI. V was pared by 0 bases and J by 5 bases, with 6 bases of the junction left unmatched. The CDR3 DNA follows: TGTGCCAGCAGTTACTCAGTCAGGGGGACTTATGGCTACACCTTC. Its translation: CASSYSVRGTYGYTF.

Note on this clonotype: A much bigger clone sits one base away, suggesting this may be a read error. This rearrangement joins TRBV7-2 to TRBJ2-7; unclear D gene. The CDR3 length is 13 residues. The germline V gene has CDR1 SGHTA and CDR2 FQGNSA. The chain's CDR3 is CASNLEWPYEQYF. The CDR3 DNA sequence: TGTGCCAGCAACTTAGAGTGGCCCTACGAGCAGTACTTC.

The chain couples TRBV4-3 to TRBJ2-1; 10 nucleotides line up with TRBD2. This CDR3 contains 14 residues. Germline assignment: CDR1 LGHNA and CDR2 YSLEER. Trimming cost V 1 base and J 12 bases; bases outside gene matches: 6. CDR3 nucleotide sequence: TGCGCCAGCAGCCAAGGTGGGACTAGCGATGTGCAGTTCTTC. It yields the protein CASSQGGTSDVQFF.